This T cell receptor (beta chain) is drawn from a study of T cell responses to AZD1222 COVID-19 vaccine. Looking at the study overall: Second doses at about 4 or about 12 weeks were pooled.

As for this clone: Its specificity is not known.

Findings and limits, study-wide: The donors showed a predominance of white British ancestry and of females, with possible underestimation of clonal diversity. Targeting of unmutated variant regions was reportedly seen in nearly half of spike-specific TCRs.

Some clones are missing from TCRdb's copy, which holds only in-frame ones; the method was immunoSEQ multiplex PCR. The repertoire has roughly 120,000 clones, about 91% of them found once; the top ten carry about 5%. CDR3 size: 14 residues. Trimming left V 4 bases short and J 8 bases short, with 13 bases between. The V gene's germline CDR1 is SGHRS and CDR2 YFSETQ. Sequences were derived from peripheral blood, sampled on day 0 of AZD1222 vaccination. This chain joins TRBV5-1 and TRBJ1-6, with a possible D match to TRBD1 (5 bases). The receptor was isolated from an adult in good health. This CDR3 is CASSDGTGHSPLHF. DNA for the CDR3: TGCGCCAGCAGCGACGGGACCGGACATTCACCCCTCCACTTT.